Below, 13 T cell receptor beta chains from the same sample are listed, as sequenced in a study of T-cell reconstitution after alpha-beta-depleted transplantation in children. Unique molecular identifiers were incorporated into the prepared TCRbeta library. TCRdb re-derived calls from the PCR reads in MiXCR, one entry per CDR3 protein. There are 450,000 to 600,000 distinct CDR3 sequences in the sample; roughly a tenth occur only once, and 2% lies in the top ten. Here the sequenced sample was PBMCs, taken before TCRalphabeta/CD19-depleted stem cell transplant. The source of these receptors is a child aged 2 to 9 with inherited bone marrow failure, due to receive a stem cell transplant.

This clonotype turned up a few times. The genes are TRBV6-6 and TRBJ1-1, with D hard to call. Trimming took 10 bases from V and 3 from J, leaving 12 bases between them. The CDR3 runs 12 residues. In germline, CDR1 is MNHNY, CDR2 SVGAGI (reference sequence). CDR3 DNA: TGTGCCACCCGAGGCGGATACACTGAAGCTTTCTTT. It translates to CATRGGYTEAFF.

This chain uses TRBV10-2 with TRBJ2-7; TRBD1 agrees at 7 bases. The trim removed 4 bases at V and 5 bases at J, leaving 11 bases unmatched. The CDR3 runs to 15 residues. In germline, CDR1 is WSHSY, CDR2 SAAADI. The CDR3 bases are TGCGCCAGCAGTGTACGACAGGGTATGATCAACGAGCAGTACTTC. Its translation: CASSVRQGMINEQYF.

This rearrangement joins TRBV19 to TRBJ2-1; 7 positions agree with TRBD2. CDR1 is LNHDA, CDR2 SQIVND, per germline (reference sequence). CDR3 size: 14 residues. The V and J ends lost 4 bases and 3 bases, in that order; junction bases with no gene match: 3. This CDR3 reads CASSNGGSYNEQFF. CDR3 nucleotides: TGTGCCAGTAGTAATGGCGGGAGCTACAATGAGCAGTTCTTC.

There are many counts of this clonotype. The chain links TRBV27 to TRBJ1-2; D possibly corresponds to TRBD1 (6 bases). The CDR3 has 14 residues. In germline, CDR1 is MNHEY, CDR2 SMNVEV (reference sequence). V was shortened by 1 base and J by 4 bases, with 10 bases between the two germline ends. The CDR3 DNA sequence: TGTGCCAGCAGTTTATGGGGAGGGGGCTATGGCTACACCTTC. Residues: CASSLWGGGYGYTF.

There are many counts of this clonotype. The chain joins TRBV28 to TRBJ1-5, with D possibly being TRBD1 (6 bases). The CDR3 totals 17 residues. V was cut by 4 bases and J by 0 bases, with 16 bases left in between. Germline CDR1 MDHEN, CDR2 SYDVKM. Written as DNA, the CDR3 is TGTGCCAGCAGTTCAAGATATCGACAGGTTAGCAATCAGCCCCAGCATTTT. Translation: CASSSRYRQVSNQPQHF. Together with reference TRBV28 and TRBJ1-5, the CDR3 gives the full variable domain: DVKVTQSSRYLVKRTGEKVFLECVQDMDHENMFWYRQDPGLGLRLIYFSYDVKMKEKGDIPEGYSVSREKKERFSLILESASTNQTSMYLCASSSRYRQVSNQPQHFGDGTRLSIL.

This chain links TRBV18 with TRBJ2-7, with 8 bases lining up with TRBD2. Germline-derived CDR1 and CDR2 are KGHSH and LQKENI. Unmatched junction bases numbered 8, after V lost 2 bases and J lost 5 bases. The CDR3 loop spans 15 amino acids. CDR3 amino acids: CASSPSGSLSHEQYF. CDR3 DNA sequence: TGTGCCAGCTCACCAAGCGGGAGCCTTTCCCACGAGCAGTACTTC.

This clonotype came up many times. The rearrangement links TRBV5-1 to TRBJ2-2, with 7 bases fitting TRBD2. J was trimmed by 0 bases and V by 0 bases; bases with no gene match: 5. The CDR3 totals 17 residues. Germline lookup yields CDR1 SGHRS and CDR2 YFSETQ. The CDR3 sequence: CASSLVSGPANTGELFF. CDR3 sequence (DNA): TGCGCCAGCAGCTTGGTTAGCGGGCCAGCGAACACCGGGGAGCTGTTTTTT.

J is TRBJ2-7 and V is TRBV20-1; 10 bases match TRBD1. The CDR3 spans 13 residues. Germline V gives CDR1 DFQATT, CDR2 SNEGSKA (reference sequence). After removal of 5 bases from V and 2 bases from J, the junction contained 3 bases not matched to a gene. CDR3 sequence (DNA): TGCAGTGCTTCGGACAGGGGGGCCTACGAGCAGTACTTC. Translated, it gives CSASDRGAYEQYF.

V is TRBV4-3 and J is TRBJ2-3; 8 nucleotides match TRBD2. The germline gives CDR1 LGHNA, CDR2 YSLEER. The J segment lost 5 bases and the V segment lost 4 bases, leaving 5 bases of the junction unmatched. CDR3 size: 14 residues. The CDR3, as DNA: TGCGCCAGCAGCCCGAGACTAGCGAAAGATACGCAGTATTTT. It translates to CASSPRLAKDTQYF.

This clonotype was observed at least ten times. The chain couples TRBV29-1 to TRBJ1-1; 7 positions agree with TRBD1. This CDR3 comprises 12 residues. V was clipped by 7 bases and J by 5 bases; unmatched bases: 7. Germline lookup yields CDR1 SQVTM and CDR2 ANQGSEA. This chain's CDR3 is CSAGQEGTEAFF. In DNA, the CDR3 is TGCAGCGCTGGACAGGAAGGAACTGAAGCTTTCTTT.

This clonotype was detected ten times or more. The rearrangement uses TRBV9 and TRBJ1-3; possible D gene TRBD1, 6 bases. The CDR3 covers 16 residues. Germline CDR1 reads SGDLS; CDR2 reads YYNGEE. V lost 0 bases, J lost 0 bases, and 10 bases lay in between. The CDR3 loop is CASSVGGPPSGNTIYF. The CDR3 bases are TGTGCCAGCAGCGTAGGGGGGCCACCCTCTGGAAACACCATATATTTT. Variable domain in full (rest from reference TRBV9 and TRBJ1-3): DSGVTQTPKHLITATGQRVTLRCSPRSGDLSVYWYQQSLDQGLQFLIQYYNGEERAKGNILERFSAQQFPDLHSELNLSSLELGDSALYFCASSVGGPPSGNTIYFGEGSWLTVV.

The table lists this clonotype with many counts. The chain is built from TRBV10-2 and TRBJ2-1, with 10 bases lining up with TRBD2. The CDR3 has 16 amino acids. Losses at the gene ends were 6 bases for V and 1 base for J; bases not matched to a gene: 6. The V gene's germline CDR1 is WSHSY and CDR2 SAAADI. The DNA for the CDR3 is TGCGCCAGCAGCGTAGCGGGAGGATTATCCTACAATGAGCAGTTCTTC. Encoded protein: CASSVAGGLSYNEQFF.

This clonotype was counted at least ten times. This chain joins TRBV28 and TRBJ2-5; no definite D call. Germline V gene sequence: CDR1 MDHEN, CDR2 SYDVKM. The CDR3 has 13 amino acids. V was shortened by 5 bases and J by 1 base, with 8 bases between the two germline ends. CDR3 nucleotides: TGTGCCAGCAGTCTTGTCTTCCAAGAGACCCAGTACTTC. Protein sequence: CASSLVFQETQYF. Looking up the rest from reference TRBV28 and TRBJ2-5 gives the full variable domain: DVKVTQSSRYLVKRTGEKVFLECVQDMDHENMFWYRQDPGLGLRLIYFSYDVKMKEKGDIPEGYSVSREKKERFSLILESASTNQTSMYLCASSLVFQETQYFGPGTRLLVL.